Listed here are 28 T cell receptor beta chains from one sample, sequenced in a study of cytomegalovirus exposure and HLA in healthy donors. Vbeta (60) and Jbeta (13) primers were used in the PCR. Measured with immunoSEQ multiplex PCR; TCRdb has only the in-frame clones, and not every one. The data contain about 180,000 clones, roughly 85% of them singletons. Sequencing used PBMCs. These receptors all stem from a boy aged 2 to 10 in good health and CMV-seronegative.

The chain links TRBV5-4 to TRBJ2-1; 7 bases agree with TRBD1. This CDR3 has 15 amino acids. The junction had 6 bases not matched to a gene; V was cut back by 0 bases and J by 6 bases. Germline CDR1 is SGHNT and CDR2 is YYREEE (reference sequence). CDR3 DNA: TGTGCCAGCAGCTTGGGGCTAGCAGGGGGCAATGAGCAGTTCTTC. Translating gives CASSLGLAGGNEQFF.

This clone was counted a few times. The chain is built from TRBV19 and TRBJ2-7, with a possible D match to TRBD2 (6 bases). The CDR3 has 14 residues. Germline loops: CDR1 LNHDA, CDR2 SQIVND (reference sequence). Trimming removed 6 bases from V and 6 bases from J, with 18 bases in between. This chain's CDR3 is CASSEAGSVSEQYF. CDR3 nucleotide sequence: TGTGCCAGTAGCGAGGCGGGATCGGTCTCCGAGCAGTACTTC.

The chain couples TRBV6-1 to TRBJ2-1; D is possibly TRBD1 (6 bases). Trimming took 10 bases from V and 2 from J, leaving 18 bases between them. Germline CDR1 MNHNS, CDR2 SASEGT. The CDR3 totals 15 residues. In nucleotides, the CDR3 is TGTGCCATCTCCCGGGACATAGGGACCTACAATGAGCAGTTCTTC. This gives the protein CAISRDIGTYNEQFF.

CDR3 DNA sequence: TGTGCCAGCAGCGGGACAGATAGACTCAATGAGCAGTTCTTC. Amino acids: CASSGTDRLNEQFF. The rearrangement uses TRBV13 and TRBJ2-1; 7 bases fit TRBD1. CDR3 length equals 14 residues. With V trimmed by 5 bases and J by 6 bases, 7 bases remained unmatched. Germline CDR1 and CDR2: PRHDT and FYEKMQ (reference sequence).

J is TRBJ2-3 and V is TRBV6-1; perhaps TRBD2 as D (7 bases). This CDR3 is 18 amino acids long. Deletions cut 2 bases from V and 2 bases from J, with 20 bases between. CDR1 and CDR2 (germline): MNHNS, SASEGT. The CDR3 sequence is CASSESSRTGGLTDTQYF. The CDR3 DNA reads as TGTGCCAGCAGTGAATCATCCCGTACGGGGGGCCTCACAGATACGCAGTATTTT.

The rearrangement links TRBV25-1 to TRBJ2-7; possible D gene TRBD2, 5 bases. Trimming removed 3 bases from V and 5 bases from J, with 20 bases in between. CDR1 and CDR2 (germline): MGHDK, SYGVNS. The CDR3 is 16 residues long. The CDR3 coding sequence is TGTGCCAGCAGTGATGGTGGAGGAGTAGGGAAAGACGAGCAGTACTTC. Its protein product is CASSDGGGVGKDEQYF.

Worth noting for this clone: One end of the junction is discordant with germline, which a read error may explain. Here the CDR3 reads CASSGWTSKDF. The CDR3, as DNA: TGTGCCAGCAGTGGCTGGACTAGCAAGGACTTC. This chain joins TRBV6-1 and TRBJ2-7; 8 nucleotides agree with TRBD2. CDR1 and CDR2 (germline): MNHNS, SASEGT. The CDR3 consists of 11 residues.

J is TRBJ2-7 and V is TRBV19; 9 positions match TRBD2. The CDR3 covers 15 residues. V lost 1 base, J lost 3 bases, and 4 bases stayed unmatched. From germline, CDR1 is LNHDA and CDR2 SQIVND (reference sequence). The CDR3 spells CASSIGLAGIYEQYF. CDR3 sequence (DNA): TGTGCCAGTAGTATAGGTCTAGCGGGGATCTACGAGCAGTACTTC. The variable domain in full, with the rest retrieved from reference TRBV19 and TRBJ2-7, is DGGITQSPKYLFRKEGQNVTLSCEQNLNHDAMYWYRQDPGQGLRLIYYSQIVNDFQKGDIAEGYSVSREKKESFPLTVTSAQKNPTAFYLCASSIGLAGIYEQYFGPGTRLTVT.

Turning to this clone: An end of the junction does not agree with germline; a read error may underlie this. Other DNA variants within this sample encode the same CDR3. The CDR3 sequence: CASSPPTQGVPKNTEAFF. CDR3 bases: TGTGCCAGCTCACCACCCACCCAGGGGGTTCCAAAGAACACTGAGGCTTTCTTT. The chain combines TRBV18 with TRBJ1-1, with 7 positions matching TRBD1. The CDR3 runs 18 residues. In germline, CDR1 is KGHSH, CDR2 LQKENI.

The V gene is TRBV9, the J gene TRBJ2-1, with D perhaps matching TRBD2 (6 bases). Trimming took 1 base from V and 8 from J, leaving 16 bases between them. This CDR3 is 15 amino acids long. The germline CDR1 and CDR2 sequences are SGDLS and YYNGEE. CDR3 DNA: TGTGCCAGCAGCGTATGGCCCGGGGGTCGGGATGAGCAGTTCTTC. Translating gives CASSVWPGGRDEQFF.

V and J are TRBV28 and TRBJ1-2; 9 nucleotides line up with TRBD1. This CDR3 comprises 16 residues. V lost 6 bases, J lost 0 bases, and 8 bases stayed unmatched. Germline V gene data show CDR1 as MDHEN and CDR2 as SYDVKM. The CDR3 DNA is TGTGCCAGCAGCGGACAGGGGAATGCCCCTAACTATGGCTACACCTTC. Its protein product is CASSGQGNAPNYGYTF.

This chain links TRBV6-1 with TRBJ2-3, with 12 bases matching TRBD2. Germline CDR1 and CDR2: MNHNS and SASEGT. Germline trimming cut 2 bases from V and 5 bases from J; bases unmatched to any gene: 2. The length of the CDR3 is 15 residues. The CDR3 loop is CASSELAGGKDTQYF. The CDR3 DNA is TGTGCCAGCAGTGAACTAGCGGGGGGGAAAGATACGCAGTATTTT.

V usage is TRBV5-1 and J usage is TRBJ1-2; D unclear. The CDR3 is 12 residues long. V shed 1 base and J shed 8 bases, with 9 bases lying between them. The V gene's germline CDR1 is SGHRS and CDR2 YFSETQ. Here the CDR3 reads CASSLRGRGYTF. The CDR3 coding sequence is TGCGCCAGCAGCTTGCGAGGGCGCGGCTACACCTTC.

There are a few counts of this clone. This chain joins TRBV21-1 and TRBJ2-7; whether TRBD2, the table's D call, matches the DNA was not checked. TRBV21-1 is annotated as a pseudogene. The CDR3 has 13 residues. CDR3 nucleotide sequence: TGTGCCAGCAGCCGGGGACTAAGCTACGAGCAGTACTTC. Translation gives CASSRGLSYEQYF.

The V call is TRBV27, the J call TRBJ1-4, with 8 bases fitting TRBD1. This CDR3 is 17 amino acids long. With 4 bases clipped from V and 7 bases from J, the junction kept 14 bases outside the gene matches. From germline, CDR1 is MNHEY and CDR2 SMNVEV (reference sequence). CDR3 in amino acids: CASSSRTGTRSFEKLFF. CDR3 sequence (DNA): TGTGCCAGCAGTTCGCGGACAGGGACCCGATCCTTTGAAAAACTGTTTTTT.

The sample holds one count of this clone. The chain has TRBV18 and TRBJ2-5; possible D gene TRBD2, 5 bases. This CDR3 has 16 amino acids. Germline CDR1 and CDR2: KGHSH and LQKENI. V dropped 0 bases and J dropped 7 bases, with 18 bases sitting between them. The CDR3 sequence: CASSPPGVQRRVTQYF. The CDR3 nucleotides read TGTGCCAGCTCACCACCTGGGGTGCAGAGGCGGGTGACCCAGTACTTC.

The chain uses TRBV29-1 and TRBJ2-1; D is possibly TRBD2 (5 bases). V was cut by 4 bases and J by 4 bases, with 8 bases left in between. The CDR3 covers 12 residues. Germline V gives CDR1 SQVTM, CDR2 ANQGSEA. CDR3 sequence reads: CSVASGYNEQFF. The CDR3 DNA is TGCAGCGTTGCAAGCGGATACAATGAGCAGTTCTTC.

J is TRBJ2-2 and V is TRBV7-3; D uncertain. The germline gives CDR1 SGHTA, CDR2 FQGTGA. V lost 1 base to trimming and J lost 2 bases, with 20 bases between them. The CDR3 has 19 amino acids. CDR3 in amino acids: CASSLKGYSFPLNTGELFF. CDR3 bases: TGTGCCAGCAGCTTAAAAGGATACAGTTTCCCTCTCAACACCGGGGAGCTGTTTTTT.

The chain has TRBV7-8 and TRBJ2-7; 7 bases match TRBD2. Germline V CDR1 and CDR2: SGHVS, FQNEAQ. J lost 3 bases, V lost 0 bases, and 5 bases had no gene match. CDR3 size: 15 residues. CDR3 sequence: CASSLASGGDYEQYV. The CDR3 DNA reads as TGTGCCAGCAGCTTAGCGTCGGGGGGAGACTACGAGCAGTACGTC.

This chain links TRBV5-4 with TRBJ2-7, with 11 nucleotides matching TRBD2. Germline assignment: CDR1 SGHNT and CDR2 YYREEE (reference sequence). With 2 bases clipped from V and 5 bases from J, the junction kept 3 bases outside the gene matches. The CDR3 sequence is 14 residues long. CDR3 nucleotides: TGTGCCAGCAGCTTTAGCGGGGGGGCCGACGAGCAGTACGTC. Translation: CASSFSGGADEQYV.

The rearrangement uses TRBV28 and TRBJ1-5, with unresolved D. V lost 7 bases and J 6 bases, leaving 13 bases between the germline ends. Germline-derived CDR1 and CDR2 are MDHEN and SYDVKM. This CDR3 is built from 13 residues. The CDR3, as DNA: TGTGCCAGCAACAACACCCCCCTTCAGCCCCAGCATTTT. Protein sequence: CASNNTPLQPQHF.

The genes are TRBV13 and TRBJ2-7; 7 bases are shared with TRBD2. In germline, CDR1 is PRHDT, CDR2 FYEKMQ (reference sequence). J was trimmed by 0 bases and V by 5 bases; bases with no gene match: 13. CDR3 length: 17 amino acids. The CDR3 sequence is CASSRRGRGGPSYEQYF. The CDR3 DNA reads TGTGCCAGCAGCCGGCGGGGGAGGGGAGGGCCCTCCTACGAGCAGTACTTC.

This chain connects TRBV5-1 to TRBJ2-1; the match to TRBD2 covers 14 bases. The CDR3 extends over 17 amino acids. Trimming at V came to 4 bases and at J to 4 bases, leaving 7 bases not matched to a gene. Germline CDR1 SGHRS, CDR2 YFSETQ. Written as DNA, the CDR3 is TGCGCCAGCAGCGGGGGGGGACTAGCGGGGGCTTACAATGAGCAGTTCTTC. Amino acid sequence: CASSGGGLAGAYNEQFF.

The rearrangement links TRBV4-1 to TRBJ1-2; D is unclear. The CDR3 is 15 residues long. Germline CDR1 is MGHRA and CDR2 is YSYEKL. V was shortened by 1 base and J by 6 bases, with 15 bases between the two germline ends. The CDR3, as DNA: TGCGCCAGCAGCCAAGTTTATAGTTCTACGGATGGCTACACCTTC. Protein: CASSQVYSSTDGYTF.

With respect to this clone: The sample carries other DNA sequences with the same CDR3. The gene calls are TRBV5-5 and TRBJ2-7, with D maybe TRBD1 (7 bases). CDR3 length: 13 residues. Germline CDR1 reads SGHKS; CDR2 reads YYEKEE (reference sequence). The V end lost 4 bases, the J end lost 3 bases, and 11 bases lay between the germline ends. The CDR3 region is CASSPRDSYEQYV. As DNA, the CDR3 is TGTGCCAGCAGCCCGCGGGACAGCTACGAGCAGTACGTC.

The chain carries TRBV2 and TRBJ1-5; 9 bases align to TRBD1. The junction had 1 base not matched to a gene; V was cut back by 4 bases and J by 3 bases. This CDR3 contains 14 residues. CDR1 SNHLY and CDR2 FYNNEI come from the germline V gene. The CDR3 DNA reads as TGTGCCAGCAGTGGGGACAGGGTCAATCAGCCCCAGCATTTT. This translates into CASSGDRVNQPQHF.

This clone rates as medium-sized (0.01 to 0.1%). The chain employs TRBV10-2 and TRBJ1-3, with 8 bases lining up with TRBD1. The length of the CDR3 is 14 residues. The V and J ends lost 4 bases and 1 base, in that order; junction bases with no gene match: 0. Germline loops: CDR1 WSHSY, CDR2 SAAADI. For the CDR3, the DNA is TGCGCCAGCAGTGGGACAGGGTCTGGAAACACCATATATTTT. It is translated as CASSGTGSGNTIYF.

This clone appeared once. The V gene is TRBV10-3, the J gene TRBJ1-4; D is unclear. CDR3 length: 14 amino acids. The V gene lost 0 bases and the J gene lost 5 bases, with 7 bases spanning the gap. Per germline, CDR1 ENHRY and CDR2 SYGVKD. CDR3 loop: CAISESTGNEKLFF. The CDR3 coding sequence is TGTGCCATCAGTGAGTCGACCGGGAATGAAAAACTGTTTTTT.